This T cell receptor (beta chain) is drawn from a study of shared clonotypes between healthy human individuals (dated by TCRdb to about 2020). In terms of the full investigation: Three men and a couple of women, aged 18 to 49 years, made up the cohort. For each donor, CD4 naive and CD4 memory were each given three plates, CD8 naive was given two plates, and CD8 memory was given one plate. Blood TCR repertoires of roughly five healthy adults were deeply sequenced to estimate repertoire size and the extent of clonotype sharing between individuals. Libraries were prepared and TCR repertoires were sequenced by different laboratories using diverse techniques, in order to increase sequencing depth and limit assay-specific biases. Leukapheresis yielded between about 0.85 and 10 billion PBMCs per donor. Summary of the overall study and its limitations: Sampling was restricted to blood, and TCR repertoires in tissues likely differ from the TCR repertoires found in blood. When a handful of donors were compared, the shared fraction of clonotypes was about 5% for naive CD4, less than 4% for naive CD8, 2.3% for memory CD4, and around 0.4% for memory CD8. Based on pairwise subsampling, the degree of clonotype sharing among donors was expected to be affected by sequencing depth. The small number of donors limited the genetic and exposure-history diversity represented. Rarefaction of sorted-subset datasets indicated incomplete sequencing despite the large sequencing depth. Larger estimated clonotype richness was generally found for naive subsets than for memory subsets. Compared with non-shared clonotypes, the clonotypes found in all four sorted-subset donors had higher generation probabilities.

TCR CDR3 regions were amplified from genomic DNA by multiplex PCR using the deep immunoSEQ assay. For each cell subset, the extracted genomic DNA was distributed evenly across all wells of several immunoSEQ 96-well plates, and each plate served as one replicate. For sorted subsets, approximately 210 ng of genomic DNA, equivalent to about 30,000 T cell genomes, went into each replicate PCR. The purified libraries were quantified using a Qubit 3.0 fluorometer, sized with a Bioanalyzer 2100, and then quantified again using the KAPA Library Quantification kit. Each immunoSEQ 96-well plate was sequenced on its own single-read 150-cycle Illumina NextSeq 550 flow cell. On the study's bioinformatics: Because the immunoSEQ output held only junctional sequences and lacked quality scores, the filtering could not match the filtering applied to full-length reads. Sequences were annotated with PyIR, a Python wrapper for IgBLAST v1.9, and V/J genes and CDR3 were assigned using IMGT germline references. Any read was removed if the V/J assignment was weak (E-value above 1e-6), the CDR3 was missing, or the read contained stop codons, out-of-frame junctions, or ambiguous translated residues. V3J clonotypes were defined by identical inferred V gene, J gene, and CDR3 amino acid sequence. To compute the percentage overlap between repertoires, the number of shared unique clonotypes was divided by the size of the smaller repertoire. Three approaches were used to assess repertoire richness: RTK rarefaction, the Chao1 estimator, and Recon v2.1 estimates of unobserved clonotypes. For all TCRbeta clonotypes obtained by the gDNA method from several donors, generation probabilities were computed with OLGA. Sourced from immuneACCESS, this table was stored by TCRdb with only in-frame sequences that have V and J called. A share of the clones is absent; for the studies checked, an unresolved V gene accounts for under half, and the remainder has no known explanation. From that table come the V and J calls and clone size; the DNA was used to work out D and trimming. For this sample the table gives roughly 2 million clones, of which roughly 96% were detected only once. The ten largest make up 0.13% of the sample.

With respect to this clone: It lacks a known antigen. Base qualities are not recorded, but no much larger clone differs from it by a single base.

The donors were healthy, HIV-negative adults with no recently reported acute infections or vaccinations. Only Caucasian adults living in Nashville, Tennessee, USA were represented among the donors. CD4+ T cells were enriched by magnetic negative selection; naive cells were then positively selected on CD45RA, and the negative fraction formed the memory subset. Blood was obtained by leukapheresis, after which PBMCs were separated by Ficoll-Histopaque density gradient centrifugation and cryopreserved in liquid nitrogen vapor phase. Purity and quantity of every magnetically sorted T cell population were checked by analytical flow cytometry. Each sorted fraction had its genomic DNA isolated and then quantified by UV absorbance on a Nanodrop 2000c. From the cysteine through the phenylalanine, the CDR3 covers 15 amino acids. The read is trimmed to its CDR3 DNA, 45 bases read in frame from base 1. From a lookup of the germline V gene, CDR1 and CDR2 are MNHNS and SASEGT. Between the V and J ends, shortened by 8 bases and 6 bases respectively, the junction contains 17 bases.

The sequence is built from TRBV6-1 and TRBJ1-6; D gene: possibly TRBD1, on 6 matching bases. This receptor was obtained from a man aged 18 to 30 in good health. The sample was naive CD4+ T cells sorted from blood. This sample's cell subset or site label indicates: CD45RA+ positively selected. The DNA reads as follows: TGTGCCAGCTTCCTCGGACAGCAGGGTAATTCACCCCTCCACTTT. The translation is CASFLGQQGNSPLHF.